A single sample gave rise to the 11 T cell receptor beta chains below, sequenced in a study of CD8 T cells in ankylosing spondylitis. These receptors lack a known antigen. General observations from the study: One TCR beta motif, made up of seven to nine highly homologous variants, appeared characteristic of ankylosing spondylitis blood.

TCRdb re-derived calls from the 5' RACE reads in MiXCR, one entry per CDR3 protein. The profile covers fewer than 250,000 distinct CDR3 sequences, with about 18% appearing a single time and approximately 40% taken by the ten largest. The source material was blood, either unsorted or a sorted T cell fraction (not recorded which). These receptors were taken from a male donor with ankylosing spondylitis.

This clonotype showed up just a few times. The chain uses TRBV3-1 and TRBJ1-1; D possibly corresponds to TRBD1 (6 bases). Trimming removed 3 bases at V and 5 bases at J, with 13 bases between. Germline V gene data show CDR1 as LGHDT and CDR2 as YNNKEL (reference sequence). CDR3 length: 14 amino acids. In DNA form, the CDR3 reads TGTGCCAGCAGCCAGACAGGCGTTTCGACTGAAGCTTTCTTT. Translating it yields CASSQTGVSTEAFF. Using reference TRBV3-1 and TRBJ1-1 for the parts outside the CDR3, the full variable domain is DTAVSQTPKYLVTQMGNDKSIKCEQNLGHDTMYWYKQDSKKFLKIMFSYNNKELIINETVPNRFSPKSPDKAHLNLHINSLELGDSAVYFCASSQTGVSTEAFFGQGTRLTVV.

This clonotype was detected a few times. The chain couples TRBV13 to TRBJ2-7, with TRBD2 matching over 14 bases. This CDR3 has 17 amino acids. Germline CDR1 and CDR2: PRHDT and FYEKMQ (reference sequence). V lost 5 bases, J lost 7 bases, and 13 bases stayed unmatched. As DNA, the CDR3 is TGTGCCAGCAGCCATGGACTAGCGGGGGGACTACAGGGGGAGCAGTACTTC. Its protein product is CASSHGLAGGLQGEQYF. The full variable domain, its missing parts supplied by reference TRBV13 and TRBJ2-7, is AAGVIQSPRHLIKEKRETATLKCYPIPRHDTVYWYQQGPGQDPQFLISFYEKMQSDKGSIPDRFSAQQFSDYHSELNMSSLELGDSALYFCASSHGLAGGLQGEQYFGPGTRLTVT.

The chain has TRBV5-1 and TRBJ2-5; D not resolved. V dropped 4 bases and J dropped 5 bases, with 9 bases sitting between them. Looked up from germline, CDR1 is SGHRS and CDR2 is YFSETQ. This CDR3 comprises 12 residues. The DNA of the CDR3 is TGCGCCAGCAGCCAAACCCAGGAGACCCAGTACTTC. As protein: CASSQTQETQYF.

This clonotype was counted a few times. This chain uses TRBV14 with TRBJ1-1; tentatively, D is TRBD1 (5 bases). The CDR3 is 17 amino acids. V shed 1 base and J shed 2 bases, with 17 bases lying between them. Germline CDR1 and CDR2: SGHDN and FVKESK. DNA of the CDR3: TGTGCCAGCAGCCAAGTCCCCCCCGGGGGAGCAAACACTGAAGCTTTCTTT. As protein: CASSQVPPGGANTEAFF.

This rearrangement joins TRBV2 to TRBJ2-2, with D tentatively TRBD2 (7 bases). Trimming removed 10 bases at V and 5 bases at J, with 20 bases between. The CDR3 sequence is 15 residues long. Germline V lookup: CDR1 SNHLY, CDR2 FYNNEI. CDR3 sequence reads: CATLLGGERTGELFF. The CDR3 bases are TGTGCCACCTTGTTAGGGGGGGAGCGGACCGGGGAGCTGTTTTTT.

This chain connects TRBV6-5 to TRBJ2-7; the match to TRBD1 covers 9 bases. V lost 2 bases, J lost 6 bases, and 2 bases stayed unmatched. Germline CDR1 reads MNHEY; CDR2 reads SVGAGI. CDR3 length: 13 amino acids. CDR3 protein: CASSYTGGLEQYF. CDR3 DNA sequence: TGTGCCAGCAGTTACACAGGGGGCCTCGAGCAGTACTTC.

This clonotype was detected ten times or more. This chain joins TRBV27 and TRBJ2-2; no clear D gene. This CDR3 contains 13 residues. CDR1 is MNHEY and CDR2 is SMNVEV in the germline V gene (reference sequence). Trimming removed 4 bases at V and 2 bases at J, with 5 bases between. The CDR3 region is CASSSANTGELFF. Written as DNA, the CDR3 is TGTGCCAGCAGTTCGGCTAACACCGGGGAGCTGTTTTTT.

This chain links TRBV10-3 with TRBJ2-1; 8 bases line up with TRBD1. The CDR3 loop spans 17 amino acids. The germline V gene encodes CDR1 ENHRY and CDR2 SYGVKD. V gave up 4 bases and J gave up 0 bases; unmatched junction bases: 8. In nucleotides, the CDR3 is TGTGCCATCAGTGGGTCTGGACAGGGCCCCTCCTACAATGAGCAGTTCTTC. Its protein product is CAISGSGQGPSYNEQFF.

This clonotype has a handful of counts. This rearrangement joins TRBV25-1 to TRBJ1-1; D is unresolved. This CDR3 is built from 14 residues. V lost 2 bases to trimming and J lost 1 base, with 8 bases between them. In germline, CDR1 is MGHDK, CDR2 SYGVNS. The CDR3 sequence is CASSEASWNTEAFF. Written as DNA, the CDR3 is TGTGCCAGCAGTGAAGCCAGCTGGAACACTGAAGCTTTCTTT.

V and J are TRBV20-1 and TRBJ2-1; 9 positions agree with TRBD1. Germline lookup yields CDR1 DFQATT and CDR2 SNEGSKA (reference sequence). Trimming took 5 bases from V and 3 from J; bases not matched to a gene: 2. CDR3 length: 13 amino acids. The CDR3: CSAWTGDYNEQFF. CDR3 coding DNA: TGCAGTGCTTGGACAGGGGACTACAATGAGCAGTTCTTC.

The gene calls are TRBV27 and TRBJ1-1, with D hard to call. V dropped 1 base and J dropped 7 bases, with 10 bases sitting between them. The CDR3 has 13 residues. The V gene's germline CDR1 is MNHEY and CDR2 SMNVEV (reference sequence). DNA of the CDR3: TGTGCCAGCAGTTTATGGCGCGGCAGTGAAGCTTTCTTT. This sequence encodes CASSLWRGSEAFF.